This entry lists 27 T cell receptor beta chains sequenced from one sample in a study of shared clonotypes between healthy human individuals. Repertoires were generated with immunoSEQ multiplex PCR, while TCRdb's copy carries only in-frame clones and drops some. This table has some 1.4 million clones, over 95% appearing once. Sequencing was done on a sample of naive CD4+ T cells sorted from blood. Documented subset: CD45RA+ positively selected. The source of these receptors is a man younger than 45 in good health.

In the case of this clone: At the DNA level, this CDR3 is encoded by other sequences in the same sample as well. V usage is TRBV6-5 and J usage is TRBJ2-7; D is possibly TRBD2 (5 bases). CDR1 and CDR2 from the germline V gene are MNHEY and SVGAGI. The CDR3 loop spans 13 amino acids. The V gene lost 5 bases and the J gene lost 3 bases, with 11 bases spanning the gap. Written as DNA, the CDR3 is TGTGCCAGCAGTCGCCTAGGGAGCTACGAGCAGTACTTC. The encoded protein is CASSRLGSYEQYF.

The chain employs TRBV28 and TRBJ1-2, with D perhaps matching TRBD1 (5 bases). CDR3 length equals 15 residues. V shed 4 bases and J shed 5 bases, with 17 bases lying between them. From germline, CDR1 is MDHEN and CDR2 SYDVKM. Written as DNA, the CDR3 is TGTGCCAGCAGTTCTCCAAGGGGCCTCCGATATGGCTACACCTTC. Its translation is CASSSPRGLRYGYTF.

This rearrangement joins TRBV13 to TRBJ2-1; D is ambiguous. The CDR3 runs to 18 residues. Trimming pared 5 bases from V and 8 bases from J, leaving 28 bases between. CDR1 and CDR2 (germline): PRHDT, FYEKMQ (reference sequence). The CDR3 coding sequence is TGTGCCAGCAGCAACGACATGAGTAGTAGTTTTTCATCACATGAGCAGTTCTTC. It yields the protein CASSNDMSSSFSSHEQFF. Filled out from reference TRBV13 and TRBJ2-1, the complete variable domain reads AAGVIQSPRHLIKEKRETATLKCYPIPRHDTVYWYQQGPGQDPQFLISFYEKMQSDKGSIPDRFSAQQFSDYHSELNMSSLELGDSALYFCASSNDMSSSFSSHEQFFGPGTRLTVL.

J is TRBJ1-2 and V is TRBV19; D unresolved. The CDR3 loop spans 14 amino acids. Germline CDR1 LNHDA, CDR2 SQIVND (reference sequence). Trimming shortened V by 4 bases and J by 5 bases, and 14 bases separated the two germline ends. CDR3 residues: CASSRTEGLYGYTF. The DNA for the CDR3 is TGTGCCAGTAGTAGAACGGAGGGCCTTTATGGCTACACCTTC.

In DNA, the CDR3 is TGTGCCAGTAGCCCGGCGGTTACAGATACGCAGTATTTT. It encodes CASSPAVTDTQYF. V gene TRBV19 combines with J gene TRBJ2-3, with no clear D. The length of the CDR3 is 13 residues. V lost 6 bases to trimming and J lost 3 bases, with 10 bases between them. CDR1 is LNHDA, CDR2 SQIVND, per germline (reference sequence).

V and J are TRBV7-9 and TRBJ2-2; TRBD1 matches 7 bases. The V and J ends lost 7 bases and 0 bases, in that order; junction bases with no gene match: 11. The germline CDR1 and CDR2 sequences are SEHNR and FQNEAQ (reference sequence). This CDR3 is built from 17 residues. The CDR3 DNA sequence: TGTGCCAGCAACCCGACAGGGAGTTTGTCGAACACCGGGGAGCTGTTTTTT. This sequence encodes CASNPTGSLSNTGELFF.

V and J are TRBV5-1 and TRBJ2-2; weak D call: TRBD1 (6 bases). Trimming removed 0 bases at V and 4 bases at J, with 10 bases between. Germline CDR1 reads SGHRS; CDR2 reads YFSETQ. This CDR3 region has 15 residues. The CDR3 loop reads CASSLGQGSTGELFF. CDR3 coding DNA: TGCGCCAGCAGCTTGGGCCAGGGGAGCACCGGGGAGCTGTTTTTT.

The chain carries TRBV28 and TRBJ2-1; 13 bases fit TRBD2. Germline V gene data show CDR1 as MDHEN and CDR2 as SYDVKM. Unmatched junction bases numbered 14, after V lost 5 bases and J lost 4 bases. The CDR3 loop spans 19 amino acids. The CDR3 reads CASSRLLAGGPSAYNEQFF. The CDR3 DNA is TGTGCCAGCAGTCGCTTACTAGCGGGAGGGCCCTCCGCATACAATGAGCAGTTCTTC.

The V gene is TRBV23-1, the J gene TRBJ2-5, with 16 bases that match TRBD2. TRBV23-1 is an ORF; its function is uncertain. The CDR3 spans 18 residues. V lost 4 bases and J lost 5; bases outside the gene matches: 10. This chain's CDR3 is CASSPPGTSGRARETQYF. The CDR3 DNA follows: TGCGCCAGCAGTCCGCCCGGGACTAGCGGGAGGGCCCGTGAGACCCAGTACTTC.

As for this clone: Other DNA sequences of this sample code for an identical CDR3. The chain joins TRBV6-5 to TRBJ2-7; 9 bases align to TRBD2. The germline CDR1 and CDR2 sequences are MNHEY and SVGAGI. The CDR3 is made up of 14 amino acids. Trimming cost V 5 bases and J 3 bases; bases outside gene matches: 5. In nucleotides, the CDR3 is TGTGCCAGCAGTAGGCTAGCGGGGAACTACGAGCAGTACTTC. Residues: CASSRLAGNYEQYF.

The rearrangement links TRBV5-1 to TRBJ2-7; D call uncertain. Per germline, CDR1 SGHRS and CDR2 YFSETQ. V was shortened by 0 bases and J by 3 bases, with 10 bases between the two germline ends. The CDR3 totals 14 residues. CDR3 sequence reads: CASSLDGLGYEQYF. Here the CDR3 DNA reads TGCGCCAGCAGCTTGGATGGTTTGGGCTACGAGCAGTACTTC.

The J gene is TRBJ1-2, the V gene TRBV18, with D unresolved. V shed 0 bases and J shed 8 bases, with 25 bases lying between them. CDR3 length: 18 residues. Germline CDR1 and CDR2: KGHSH and LQKENI. CDR3 sequence reads: CASSPPRGGTDYRRGYTF. The CDR3 bases are TGTGCCAGCTCACCACCGAGAGGCGGTACGGATTACCGACGGGGCTACACCTTC.

The chain joins TRBV28 to TRBJ1-5; 7 nucleotides agree with TRBD1. This CDR3 has 17 residues. CDR1 MDHEN and CDR2 SYDVKM come from the germline V gene. V lost 8 bases and J lost 2; bases outside the gene matches: 15. CDR3 in amino acids: CASRPWEGAGGNQPQHF. In DNA, the CDR3 is TGTGCCAGCCGTCCCTGGGAGGGGGCTGGTGGCAATCAGCCCCAGCATTTT.

The V call is TRBV4-1, the J call TRBJ1-4; 7 bases are shared with TRBD1. The CDR3 runs to 15 residues. The germline V gene has CDR1 MGHRA and CDR2 YSYEKL. J gave up 3 bases and V 7 bases, and 8 bases lay outside the gene matches. The CDR3, as DNA: TGCGCCAGCACGCCCATAGGGACAGCTAATGAAAAACTGTTTTTT. Protein sequence: CASTPIGTANEKLFF.

This clone was recorded once. This chain uses TRBV11-1 with TRBJ1-2; weak D call: TRBD1 (5 bases). The CDR3 covers 12 residues. Trimming removed 1 base from V and 8 bases from J, with 8 bases in between. Germline V CDR1 and CDR2: SGHAT, FQDESV (reference sequence). CDR3 sequence reads: CASSLGGTGYTF. Written as DNA, the CDR3 is TGTGCCAGCAGCTTAGGGGGGACGGGCTACACCTTC.

As for this clone: The sample has other DNA sequences that encode this CDR3 too. The genes are TRBV29-1 and TRBJ2-3, with D possibly being TRBD1 (7 bases). Germline CDR1 SQVTM, CDR2 ANQGSEA. V dropped 5 bases and J dropped 1 base, with 10 bases sitting between them. The CDR3 extends over 13 amino acids. The CDR3 coding sequence is TGCAGCGTTCAGGGGGGCGGCACAGATACGCAGTATTTT. Its protein product is CSVQGGGTDTQYF.

The V gene is TRBV5-1, the J gene TRBJ2-2, with D possibly matching TRBD1 (6 bases). Trimming shortened V by 3 bases and J by 5 bases, and 17 bases separated the two germline ends. Germline CDR1 SGHRS, CDR2 YFSETQ. The CDR3 runs 16 residues. The chain's CDR3 is CASSYAGQGKTGELFF. The DNA for the CDR3 is TGCGCCAGCAGCTACGCCGGGCAGGGGAAGACCGGGGAGCTGTTTTTT. Using reference TRBV5-1 and TRBJ2-2 for the parts outside the CDR3, the full variable domain is KAGVTQTPRYLIKTRGQQVTLSCSPISGHRSVSWYQQTPGQGLQFLFEYFSETQRNKGNFPGRFSGRQFSNSRSEMNVSTLELGDSALYLCASSYAGQGKTGELFFGEGSRLTVL.

The chain carries TRBV7-2 and TRBJ2-7; the match to TRBD2 covers 8 bases. The CDR3 covers 15 residues. Germline lookup yields CDR1 SGHTA and CDR2 FQGNSA. V was pared by 1 base and J by 3 bases, with 5 bases of the junction left unmatched. The CDR3 coding sequence is TGTGCCAGCAGCTTAGGGGGGCTAGCGGGCTACGAGCAGTACTTC. This translates into CASSLGGLAGYEQYF.

This clone appeared a single time. The J gene is TRBJ2-7, the V gene TRBV5-4; 8 positions agree with TRBD1. Germline lookup yields CDR1 SGHNT and CDR2 YYREEE (reference sequence). The junction had 6 bases not matched to a gene; V was cut back by 4 bases and J by 0 bases. CDR3 length: 15 residues. CDR3: CASSGDRWASYEQYF. DNA for the CDR3: TGTGCCAGCAGCGGGGACAGGTGGGCCTCCTACGAGCAGTACTTC.

This clone was picked up one time. The genes are TRBV5-1 and TRBJ2-1, with TRBD2 matching 8 bases. The junction had 8 bases not matched to a gene; V was cut back by 2 bases and J by 10 bases. Germline loops: CDR1 SGHRS, CDR2 YFSETQ. This CDR3 spans 14 amino acids. The CDR3 DNA follows: TGCGCCAGCAGCTTATTAAGCGGGAGAGGGGAGCAGTTCTTC. Protein sequence: CASSLLSGRGEQFF.

The chain combines TRBV5-1 with TRBJ2-4, with D tentatively TRBD2 (5 bases). The V end was cut by 0 bases, the J end by 1 base, with 11 bases between. This CDR3 region has 16 residues. Germline CDR1 SGHRS, CDR2 YFSETQ. DNA for the CDR3: TGCGCCAGCAGCTTGGCTGGGAGCCCGGCCAAAAACATTCAGTACTTC. Its translation is CASSLAGSPAKNIQYF.

The V gene is TRBV13, the J gene TRBJ2-7; TRBD2 matches at 11 bases. Germline V gives CDR1 PRHDT, CDR2 FYEKMQ (reference sequence). V lost 4 bases to trimming and J lost 2 bases; unmatched junction nucleotides: 7. The CDR3 covers 16 residues. CDR3 sequence reads: CASSYATSGRPYEQYF. In DNA, the CDR3 is TGTGCCAGCAGCTATGCCACTAGCGGGAGACCCTACGAGCAGTACTTC.

The V call is TRBV20-1, the J call TRBJ2-1; D not resolved. The CDR3 loop spans 11 amino acids. V gave up 5 bases and J gave up 6 bases, with 8 bases separating them. Germline-derived CDR1 and CDR2 are DFQATT and SNEGSKA (reference sequence). CDR3 protein: CSAPWGNEQFF. The CDR3 region has the DNA TGCAGTGCTCCCTGGGGCAATGAGCAGTTCTTC.

V is TRBV28 and J is TRBJ2-1; D is possibly TRBD2 (5 bases). The CDR3 is made up of 16 amino acids. Between the trimmed V and J ends, which lost 5 bases and 2 bases, there was a span of 16 bases. The germline V gene encodes CDR1 MDHEN and CDR2 SYDVKM. CDR3 sequence reads: CASSPHIGLTYNEQFF. DNA for the CDR3: TGTGCCAGCAGTCCCCATATCGGACTCACCTACAATGAGCAGTTCTTC.

In its sample, this clone was seen once. V gene TRBV6-6 combines with J gene TRBJ2-7, with D tentatively TRBD2 (5 bases). Germline V gene lookup returns CDR1 MNHNY and CDR2 SVGAGI (reference sequence). Trimming removed 0 bases at V and 7 bases at J, with 10 bases between. This CDR3 has 13 residues. The CDR3: CASSYSTGGEQYF. In DNA form, the CDR3 reads TGTGCCAGCAGTTACTCGACGGGCGGGGAGCAGTACTTC.

Comment on this clone: One junction end disagrees with the germline gene, perhaps due to a read error. The chain combines TRBV12-5 with TRBJ1-1; D remains unclear. The CDR3 runs to 13 residues. Germline loops: CDR1 LGHNT, CDR2 FRNRAP. CDR3 loop: CASGLDTAKMVLF. The CDR3 DNA is TGTGCTAGTGGTTTGGACACGGCTAAAATGGTCCTCTTT.

This rearrangement joins TRBV4-1 to TRBJ1-2; D is unresolved. Trimming took 0 bases from V and 3 from J, leaving 11 bases between them. CDR3 length: 15 amino acids. Per germline, CDR1 MGHRA and CDR2 YSYEKL. The CDR3 DNA sequence: TGCGCCAGCAGCCAAGATACCCCGGGGTACTATGGCTACACCTTC. It is translated as CASSQDTPGYYGYTF.